The entry below describes one TCR beta chain. These data come from a study of blood T cell repertoires in COVID-19. Sequenced by immunoSEQ multiplex PCR; TCRdb stores in-frame clones only, minus some. The profile covers a few hundred thousand clones, with about 90% appearing a single time and just over 2.5% taken by the ten largest. Trimming removed 4 bases from V and 7 bases from J, with 18 bases in between. Germline V lookup: CDR1 SGHRS, CDR2 YFSETQ. The CDR3 spans 15 residues. The receptor was derived from a person under 35 with COVID-19, enrolled during active disease. The chain joins TRBV5-1 to TRBJ2-1, with a tentative D call TRBD1 (6 bases). Sequenced sample: peripheral blood. DNA for the CDR3: TGCGCCAGCAGCCTCCCCCAGCAGGGGAATAATGAGCAGTTCTTC. It specifies CASSLPQQGNNEQFF.